The T cell receptor beta chain under discussion was sequenced for a study of T cell responses to AZD1222 COVID-19 vaccine. Findings of the study overall: Targets within unmutated variant regions were reportedly found for nearly half of spike-specific TCRs. When two AZD1222 doses had been given, Spike-specific TCR breadth and depth rose. Donors were mostly white British, more females; clonal diversity possibly underestimated.

Some clones are missing from TCRdb's copy, which holds only in-frame ones; the method was immunoSEQ multiplex PCR. The table records about 160,000 clones, around 92% of them present only once. This clone was picked up one time. What it recognizes is unknown. The clonotype originates from an adult who received the AZD1222 COVID-19 vaccine. The sequencing used peripheral blood, collected 28 days after the second AZD1222 dose.

CDR3 bases: TGTGCCAGCGTTCTGTTGAGGCGCAGGGTAGGGCCCCAGCATTTT. Its protein is CASVLLRRRVGPQHF. The chain joins TRBV5-5 to TRBJ1-5; possibly TRBD1 for D (5 bases). Trimming pared 7 bases from V and 9 bases from J, leaving 23 bases between. The CDR3 totals 15 residues. CDR1 and CDR2 from the germline V gene are SGHKS and YYEKEE (reference sequence). Complete variable domain (other parts from reference TRBV5-5 and TRBJ1-5): DAGVTQSPTHLIKTRGQQVTLRCSPISGHKSVSWYQQVLGQGPQFIFQYYEKEERGRGNFPDRFSARQFPNYSSELNVNALLLGDSALYLCASVLLRRRVGPQHFGDGTRLSIL.